This TCR beta chain came from a study of identical twins (dated by TCRdb to between 2015 and 2016). For the study in its entirety: TCR alpha and beta repertoires from monozygotic twins, unrelated adults of various ages and cord blood were deep-sequenced to test whether fetal clonotypes persist. To rule out contamination, replicate twin experiments were performed at different times with different library preparation protocols.

The CDR3 has 18 amino acids, counting the end cysteine and phenylalanine. The retained sequence is limited to the CDR3, 54 bases, with the frame set at the first base. General findings and caveats noted by the study authors: Fewer insertions were carried by abundant cord blood beta clonotypes; a weaker similar trend was observed in young adult naive repertoires, while no such trend was observed in memory repertoires. Compared with coincidental sharing between unrelated individuals, an excess of low generation-probability sequences was observed among out-of-frame TCR alpha sequences shared between twins. A weaker excess of twin sharing was found in beta out-of-frame sequences because the signal-to-noise ratio was lowered by fewer shared sequences. Because the same donors could not be followed over many years, conclusions were based on cross-sectional statistical analysis. Recombination models systematically underestimated out-of-frame TCR alpha sharing in monozygotic twins but agreed with sharing between unrelated individuals. Zero-insertion analyses could be partly confounded by invariant T cells such as MAIT and iNKT, though diverse VJ usage argued against such confounding for most clonotypes.

As for this clonotype: Its antigen specificity is not known. It has no much larger one-base neighbor in the sample; base qualities were not kept.

Every donor in the study was a healthy Caucasian. The researchers also sequenced three unrelated adults who were not twins: a male aged 18 to 30, a male aged 50 to 60, and a female aged 50 to 60. Miltenyi CD45RO+ enrichment and human naive T-cell isolation kits were used to isolate memory (CD45RO+) and naive T cells from PBMC. Receptor amplification or capture employed 5' RACE. The run used an Illumina HiSeq 2000. Template switching added a universal primer binding site, and the final cDNA carried a unique molecular identifier that allowed TCR cDNA molecules to be counted accurately. Specific primers in the conserved constant-segment region were used to synthesize first-strand cDNA for the TCR alpha and beta chains. Each cDNA library was double barcoded, with a SMART-Mk sample barcode plus Illumina barcodes, to control for contamination. Two successive PCR steps introduced TruSeq adapter sequences along with Illumina sample barcodes. The TCR alpha and beta cDNA libraries were sequenced on the Illumina HiSeq platform using custom primers. From the authors' description of their analysis: Unique molecular identifiers were extracted from raw reads with MiGEC, and CDR3 positions were determined with MiXCR. For each individual, recombination models were inferred using an EM algorithm with the repgenHMM and IGoR tools. Shared clonotypes were analyzed with the tcR package in R, and sharing was normalized by the product of cloneset sizes. To study raw recombination free of thymic and clonal selection effects, out-of-frame nonproductive sequences were analyzed. The public reads were run again by TCRdb, first through fastp at Q25 and then through MiXCR, and only productive beta chains were kept. CDR3 protein sequences are deduplicated, and each keeps its most common genes and DNA. TCRdb, rather than the study authors, made the V and J calls. This sample lists 350,000 to 450,000 distinct CDR3 sequences; about 18% were detected once. The ten most abundant clones make up more than 10% of the sample.

The chain is encoded by TRBV21-1 joined to TRBJ2-1; TRBD2, the table's D call, lacks a check against the DNA. TRBV21-1 is a pseudogene segment. This clonotype originated in a man aged 50 to 59 in good health. The sample taken for sequencing was naive T cells sorted from blood. Read against the paper, the sample's cell subset or site label means: cells isolated with a human naive T-cell isolation kit. The bases are TGTGCCAGCAGCAAATTCCTAGCGGGAGTGAAGGTATCGGATGAGCAGTTCTTC. This encodes CASSKFLAGVKVSDEQFF.